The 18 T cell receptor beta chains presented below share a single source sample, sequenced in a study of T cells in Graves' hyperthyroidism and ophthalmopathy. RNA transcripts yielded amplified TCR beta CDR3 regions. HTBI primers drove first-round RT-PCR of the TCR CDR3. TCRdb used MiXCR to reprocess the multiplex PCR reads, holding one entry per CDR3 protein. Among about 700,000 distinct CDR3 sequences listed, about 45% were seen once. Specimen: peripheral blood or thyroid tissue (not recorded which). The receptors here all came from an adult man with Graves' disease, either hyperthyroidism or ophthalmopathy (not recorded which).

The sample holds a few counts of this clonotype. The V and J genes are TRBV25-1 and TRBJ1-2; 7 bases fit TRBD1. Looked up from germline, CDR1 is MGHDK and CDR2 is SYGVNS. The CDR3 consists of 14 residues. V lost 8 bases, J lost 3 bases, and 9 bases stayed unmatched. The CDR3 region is CASSRTGDDYGYTF. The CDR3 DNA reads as TGTGCCAGCTCGCGAACAGGGGATGACTATGGCTACACCTTC.

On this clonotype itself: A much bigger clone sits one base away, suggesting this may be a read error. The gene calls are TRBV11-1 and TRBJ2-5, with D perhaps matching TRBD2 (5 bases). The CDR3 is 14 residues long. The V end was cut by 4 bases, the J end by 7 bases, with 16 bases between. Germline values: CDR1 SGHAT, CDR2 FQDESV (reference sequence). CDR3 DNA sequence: TGTGCCAGCAGCTCACCTACGCGGGTAGCGACCCAGTACTTC. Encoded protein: CASSSPTRVATQYF.

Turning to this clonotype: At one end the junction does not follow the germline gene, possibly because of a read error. For the CDR3, the DNA is TGCGCCAGCAGCTTCGGGACAGGGACAACTAATGAAAAACTGTTTTTT. Its translation is CASSFGTGTTNEKLFF. The rearrangement uses TRBV7-2 and TRBJ1-4, with 9 positions matching TRBD1. The CDR3 sequence is 16 residues long. Germline CDR1 reads SGHTA; CDR2 reads FQGNSA.

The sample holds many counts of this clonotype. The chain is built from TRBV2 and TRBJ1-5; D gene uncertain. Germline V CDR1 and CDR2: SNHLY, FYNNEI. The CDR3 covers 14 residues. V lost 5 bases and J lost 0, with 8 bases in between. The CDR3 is CASSRPDSNQPQHF. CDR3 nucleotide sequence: TGTGCCAGCAGTAGGCCGGATAGCAATCAGCCCCAGCATTTT.

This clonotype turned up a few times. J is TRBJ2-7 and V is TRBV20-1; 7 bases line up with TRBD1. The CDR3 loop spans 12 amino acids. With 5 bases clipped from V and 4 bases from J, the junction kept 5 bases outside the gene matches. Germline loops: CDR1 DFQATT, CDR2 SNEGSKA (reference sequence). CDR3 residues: CSAPKDRYEQYF. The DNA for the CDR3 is TGCAGTGCTCCGAAGGACAGGTACGAGCAGTACTTC.

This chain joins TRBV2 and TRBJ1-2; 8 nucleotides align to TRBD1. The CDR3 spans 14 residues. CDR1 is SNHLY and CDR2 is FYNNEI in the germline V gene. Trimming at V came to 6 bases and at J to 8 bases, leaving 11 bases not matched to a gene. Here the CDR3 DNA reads TGTGCCAGCAGATACAATCAGGGGGCGGAGGGCTACACCTTC. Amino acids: CASRYNQGAEGYTF.

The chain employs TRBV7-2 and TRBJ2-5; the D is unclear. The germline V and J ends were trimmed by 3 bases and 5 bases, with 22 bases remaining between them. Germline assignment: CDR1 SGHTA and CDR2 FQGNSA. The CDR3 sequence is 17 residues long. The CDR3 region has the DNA TGTGCCAGCAGCTTCACCGCCCTTCGGGCCTCTTGGGAGACCCAGTACTTC. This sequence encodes CASSFTALRASWETQYF.

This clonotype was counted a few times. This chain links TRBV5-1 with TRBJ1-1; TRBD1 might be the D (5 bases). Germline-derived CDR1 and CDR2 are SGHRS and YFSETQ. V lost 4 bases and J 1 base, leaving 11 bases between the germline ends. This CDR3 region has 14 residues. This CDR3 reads CASSKGRGNTEAFF. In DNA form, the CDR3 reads TGCGCCAGCAGCAAGGGGCGGGGGAACACTGAAGCTTTCTTT.

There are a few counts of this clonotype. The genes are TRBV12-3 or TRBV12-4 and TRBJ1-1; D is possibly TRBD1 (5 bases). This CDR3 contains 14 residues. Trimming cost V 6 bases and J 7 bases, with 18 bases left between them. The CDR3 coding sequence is TGTGCCAGCAGATCGCGACAGCGGGGTAATGAAGCTTTCTTT. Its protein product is CASRSRQRGNEAFF.

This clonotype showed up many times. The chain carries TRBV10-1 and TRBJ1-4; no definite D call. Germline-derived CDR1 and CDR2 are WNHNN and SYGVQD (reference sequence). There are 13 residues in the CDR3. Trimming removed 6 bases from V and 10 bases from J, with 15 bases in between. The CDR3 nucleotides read TGCGCCAGCAGCGCCGCGGCGTATGGAAAACTGTTTTTT. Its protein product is CASSAAAYGKLFF.

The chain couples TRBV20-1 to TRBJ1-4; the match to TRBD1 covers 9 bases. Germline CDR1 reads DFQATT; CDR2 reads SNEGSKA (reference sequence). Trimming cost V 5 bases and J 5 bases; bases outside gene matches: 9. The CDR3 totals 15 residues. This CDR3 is CSAPEHGTGNEKLFF. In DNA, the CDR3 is TGCAGTGCTCCCGAACACGGGACAGGGAATGAAAAACTGTTTTTT.

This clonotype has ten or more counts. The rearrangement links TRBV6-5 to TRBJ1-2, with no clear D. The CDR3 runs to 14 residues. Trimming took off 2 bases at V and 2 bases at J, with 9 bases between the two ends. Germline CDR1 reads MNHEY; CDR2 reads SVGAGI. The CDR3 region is CASSYDTTNYGYTF. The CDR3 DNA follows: TGTGCCAGCAGTTACGATACAACCAACTATGGCTACACCTTC.

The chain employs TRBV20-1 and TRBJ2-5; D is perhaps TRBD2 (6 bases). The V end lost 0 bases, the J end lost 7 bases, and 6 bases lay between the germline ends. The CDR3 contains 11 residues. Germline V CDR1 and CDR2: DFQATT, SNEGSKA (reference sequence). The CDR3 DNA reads TGCAGTGCTAGAGAGGGAGGGACCCAGTACTTC. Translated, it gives CSAREGGTQYF.

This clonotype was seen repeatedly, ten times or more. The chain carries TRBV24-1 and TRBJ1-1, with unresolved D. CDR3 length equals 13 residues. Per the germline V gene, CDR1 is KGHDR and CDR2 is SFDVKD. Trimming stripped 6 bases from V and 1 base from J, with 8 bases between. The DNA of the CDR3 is TGTGCCACCAGTTTGAGGGAGAACACTGAAGCTTTCTTT. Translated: CATSLRENTEAFF.

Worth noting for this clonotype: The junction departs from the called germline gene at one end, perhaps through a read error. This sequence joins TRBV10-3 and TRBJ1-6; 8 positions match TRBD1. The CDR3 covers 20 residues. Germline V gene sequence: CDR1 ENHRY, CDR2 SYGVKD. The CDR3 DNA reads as TGTGCCAGCAGTGTCCCCAATAGACAGGGGCAGAGCTCCTATAATTCACCCCTCCACTTT. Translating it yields CASSVPNRQGQSSYNSPLHF.

The CDR3 DNA is TGCAGTGCTAGAGTGGCCGATGAGCAGTTCTTC. This encodes CSARVADEQFF. The rearrangement joins TRBV20-1 to TRBJ2-1; D is undetermined. The CDR3 runs to 11 residues. The V gene's germline CDR1 is DFQATT and CDR2 SNEGSKA (reference sequence). Trimming cost V 1 base and J 8 bases, with 6 bases left between them.

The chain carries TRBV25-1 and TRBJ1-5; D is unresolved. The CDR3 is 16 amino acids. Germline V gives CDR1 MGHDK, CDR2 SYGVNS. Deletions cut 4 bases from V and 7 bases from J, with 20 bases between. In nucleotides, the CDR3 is TGTGCCAGCAGTGCGGTAGAAGGGATAGTCGGCCAGCCCCAGCATTTT. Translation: CASSAVEGIVGQPQHF. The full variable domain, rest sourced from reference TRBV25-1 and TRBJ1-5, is EADIYQTPRYLVIGTGKKITLECSQTMGHDKMYWYQQDPGMELHLIHYSYGVNSTEKGDLSSESTVSRIRTEHFPLTLESARPSHTSQYLCASSAVEGIVGQPQHFGDGTRLSIL.

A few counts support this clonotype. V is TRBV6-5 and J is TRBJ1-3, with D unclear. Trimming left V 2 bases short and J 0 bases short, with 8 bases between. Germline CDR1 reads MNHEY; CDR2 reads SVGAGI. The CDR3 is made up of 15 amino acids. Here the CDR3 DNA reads TGTGCCAGCAGTTACAGCTGGGGCTCTGGAAACACCATATATTTT. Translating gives CASSYSWGSGNTIYF.